This T cell receptor beta chain is drawn from a study of spatial heterogeneity in lung cancer. Study context: Sequence detection consistently recorded a greater number of beta-chain than alpha-chain sequences.

At least ten counts were recorded for this clonotype. As yet, its antigen is unknown. Study-level points and caveats: Within tumors, counts of expanded alpha and beta TCRs tracked tumor mutation counts.

Sample time point: sample taken at primary tumor resection. In each case, whole RNA from tumor, nontumor lung or frozen PBMC was sequenced unsorted. TCRdb redid the calling of the 5' RACE reads with MiXCR, one entry per CDR3 protein. The repertoire holds roughly 9,300 distinct CDR3 sequences, with 5% to 7% as singletons. The CDR3 has 17 residues. Trimming pared 7 bases from V and 0 bases from J, leaving 19 bases between. The germline CDR1 and CDR2 sequences are MNHNS and SASEGT. The source is a female donor with early-stage non-small cell lung cancer. The starting material was lung tumor tissue, obtained at surgery. The chain has TRBV6-1 and TRBJ1-5; D gene uncertain. CDR3 in DNA: TGTGCCAGCACCTTCCAGGTAGCCGGGTATAGCAATCAGCCCCAGCATTTT. Translation: CASTFQVAGYSNQPQHF.